This is a list of T cell receptor beta chains from one sample in a study of sequential checkpoint blockade in melanoma. Clones were sequenced by immunoSEQ multiplex PCR, and TCRdb holds only the in-frame ones, with some missing. This table holds 20,000 to 25,000 clones, 80% to 90% found once. The sample consisted of CD8+ T cells sorted from blood (inferred from file names), taken from a patient given nivolumab and ipilimumab in sequence. These TCRs come from a human donor with melanoma. CDR3s include the opening cysteine and the closing phenylalanine or tryptophan. Fields, in order: D gene, V gene, J gene, clone size, CDR3 DNA, CDR3 protein. D genes are given only for firm matches. The size field is filled for only some rows; it gives once, few, many or a size class.

TRBD2	TRBV9	TRBJ2-1	.	TGTGCCAGCAGCGCGCTAGCGGTTAGCTCCTACAATGAGCAGTTCTTC	CASSALAVSSYNEQFF
TRBD2	TRBV15	TRBJ2-7	.	TGTGCCACCAGCACCCGCGGCCAGCGGGGGGCCCACGAGCAGTACTTC	CATSTRGQRGAHEQYF
.	TRBV6-5	TRBJ2-2	few	TGTGCCAGCAGTTACCCAAGAGGAGGGGAGACCGGGGAGCTGTTTTTT	CASSYPRGGETGELFF
TRBD1	TRBV10-3	TRBJ2-3	.	TGTGCCATCAGTGAGTCGGCCGGGACAGGCGACACAGATACGCAGTATTTT	CAISESAGTGDTDTQYF
TRBD1	TRBV28	TRBJ2-7	.	TGTGCCAGCAGTCCCGGGACAGGGATAGCCTACGAGCAGTACTTC	CASSPGTGIAYEQYF
TRBD1	TRBV28	TRBJ2-7	.	TGTGCCAGCAGCCCCCGCCGGGACAGGGGGCTGGAGCAGTACTTC	CASSPRRDRGLEQYF
TRBD1	TRBV30	TRBJ1-5	.	TGTGCCTGTGACAGGGGAGGGAATCAGCCCCAGCATTTT	CACDRGGNQPQHF
TRBD1	TRBV10-3	TRBJ1-2	.	TGTGCCATTAAGATAGGGGGCGTAATAGATGGCTACACCTTC	CAIKIGGVIDGYTF
.	TRBV28	TRBJ1-1	.	TGTGCCAGCAGTCCAAGGAGGGGTAAGGGCACTGAAGCTTTCTTT	CASSPRRGKGTEAFF
.	TRBV19	TRBJ1-2	once	TGTGCCAGTAGTCCCTATCAAGAGGACTATGGCTACACCTTC	CASSPYQEDYGYTF
.	TRBV7-3	TRBJ1-1	.	TGTGCCAGCAGCTTAATCTCCGGGAACACTGAAGCTTTCTTT	CASSLISGNTEAFF
.	TRBV27	TRBJ1-1	few	TGTGCCAGCTCACGGACAGCCAGTTGGTCTGAAGCTTTCTTT	CASSRTASWSEAFF
.	TRBV18	TRBJ1-1	.	TGTGCCAGCTCACCACCTAAGGGGGTGGGTGACACTGAAGCTTTCTTT	CASSPPKGVGDTEAFF
TRBD2	TRBV28	TRBJ2-1	.	TGTGCCAGCAGGGGGGAGGGGCCCGGCAATGAGCAGTTCTTC	CASRGEGPGNEQFF
TRBD2	TRBV4-3	TRBJ2-1	.	TGCGCCAGCAGCCACCGGCTCGGGGGGGGGAATGAGCAGTTCTTC	CASSHRLGGGNEQFF
.	TRBV4-1	TRBJ1-2	.	TGCGCCAGCAGCCAAGATAGGGCCCCAGGGTATGGCTACACCTTC	CASSQDRAPGYGYTF
.	TRBV5-4	TRBJ1-2	.	TGTGCCAGCAGCTTGTATAGCTTTGGCTATGGCTACACCTTC	CASSLYSFGYGYTF
TRBD2	TRBV7-2	TRBJ2-7	few	TGTGCCAGCAGCTCTTGGACGGGGGGACTTCCCGAGCAGTACTTC	CASSSWTGGLPEQYF
TRBD1	TRBV10-3	TRBJ1-5	.	TGTGCCATCAGCAAAGAACTTGACAGGGGAGGAAATCAGCCCCAGCATTTT	CAISKELDRGGNQPQHF
TRBD1	TRBV27	TRBJ2-7	.	TGTGCCAGCTCCGACAGGGCTGGCACCTACGAGCAGTACTTC	CASSDRAGTYEQYF
.	TRBV6-1	TRBJ2-7	.	TGTGCCAGCAGTGACTTCGGAATTCGGGACGAGCAGTACTTC	CASSDFGIRDEQYF
.	TRBV10-1	TRBJ1-1	few	TGCGCCAGCAGTGATCAGGGAAGGAAAGCTTTCTTT	CASSDQGRKAFF
.	TRBV19	TRBJ1-5	.	TGTGCCAGTAGTCTAACTAACCGCACAGGGTATTATCAGCCCCAGCATTTT	CASSLTNRTGYYQPQHF
TRBD1	TRBV27	TRBJ1-3	.	TGTGCCAGCACCACAGGGGTAGGAAACACCATATATTTT	CASTTGVGNTIYF
.	TRBV5-1	TRBJ1-1	.	TGCGCCAGCAGCTTGTTTGATCTGGAGACTGAAGCTTTCTTT	CASSLFDLETEAFF
.	TRBV28	TRBJ2-1	.	TGTGCCAGCAGTTTAATCGCGGAATACAATGAGCAGTTCTTC	CASSLIAEYNEQFF
.	TRBV19	TRBJ1-2	.	TGTGCCAGTAGTATAACGTGGGGAGCTAACTATGGCTACACCTTC	CASSITWGANYGYTF
.	TRBV28	TRBJ2-3	.	TGTGCCAGCAGTTTCGTGGCGGGCACAGATACGCAGTATTTT	CASSFVAGTDTQYF
.	TRBV1	TRBJ1-1	.	TGCACCAGCAGCCAAGACGTTACAGGGGGTGGAACTGAAGCTTTCTTT	CTSSQDVTGGGTEAFF